This passage covers 25 T cell receptor beta chains from one sample sequenced in a study of regulatory T cells in long-lasting Graves disease. Sequencing libraries for TCR beta were prepared with iRepertoire HTBI primers and Arm-PCR of CDR3 regions. MiXCR, run by TCRdb on the multiplex PCR reads, gives a single entry per CDR3 protein. The data contain under 800,000 distinct CDR3 sequences, roughly 15% of them singletons. The sample's time point: newly diagnosed GD, antithyroid drugs for less than 3 months. RNA from PBMCs was the source of the TCR library. These data are also associated with another study on T cells in Graves' hyperthyroidism and ophthalmopathy.

The sample consisted of peripheral blood mononuclear cells (PBMCs), taken at new diagnosis, from a patient treated with antithyroid drugs. The origin of the receptors is a woman aged 25 to 39 with Graves disease.

The genes are TRBV18 and TRBJ1-1; D call uncertain. The CDR3 runs to 11 residues. The germline CDR1 and CDR2 sequences are KGHSH and LQKENI. Trimming removed 3 bases at V and 7 bases at J, with 6 bases between. In DNA form, the CDR3 reads TGTGCCAGCTCACCCGGGGTTGAAGCTTTCTTT. Encoded protein: CASSPGVEAFF.

This chain's CDR3 is CASSLPGTGGDEQYF. The CDR3 DNA reads TGTGCCAGCAGTCTGCCCGGGACAGGGGGCGACGAGCAGTACTTC. This chain connects TRBV12-3 or TRBV12-4 to TRBJ2-7, with TRBD1 matching over 12 bases. The CDR3 length is 15 residues. V gave up 5 bases and J gave up 5 bases; unmatched junction bases: 7.

V gene TRBV20-1 combines with J gene TRBJ1-1; tentatively, D is TRBD1 (5 bases). The germline V gene encodes CDR1 DFQATT and CDR2 SNEGSKA (reference sequence). The V end lost 4 bases, the J end lost 0 bases, and 12 bases lay between the germline ends. The CDR3 extends over 14 amino acids. The CDR3 DNA reads as TGCAGTGCTACTGCAGGGTCCATGAACACTGAAGCTTTCTTT. Its translation: CSATAGSMNTEAFF.

This clonotype was observed a few times. The rearrangement joins TRBV20-1 to TRBJ2-5; D is undetermined. The CDR3 spans 10 residues. Trimming removed 6 bases from V and 3 bases from J, with 5 bases in between. Looked up from germline, CDR1 is DFQATT and CDR2 is SNEGSKA (reference sequence). CDR3 DNA sequence: TGCAGTGCACCTAAAGAGACCCAGTACTTC. It encodes CSAPKETQYF.

This clonotype was picked up many times. The chain employs TRBV10-1 and TRBJ2-5; TRBD2 matches at 13 bases. V was clipped by 4 bases and J by 7 bases; unmatched bases: 0. CDR1 is WNHNN and CDR2 is SYGVQD in the germline V gene (reference sequence). The CDR3 spans 13 residues. CDR3 nucleotides: TGCGCCAGCAGTGGACTAGCGGGAGGGACCCAGTACTTC. It yields the protein CASSGLAGGTQYF.

This clonotype was seen more than once but under ten times. This chain links TRBV6-5 with TRBJ2-1, with no clear D. Germline-derived CDR1 and CDR2 are MNHEY and SVGAGI. The germline V and J ends were trimmed by 2 bases and 0 bases, with 14 bases remaining between them. The CDR3 consists of 17 residues. The CDR3 here is CASSYGLVLSSYNEQFF. In DNA, the CDR3 is TGTGCCAGCAGTTACGGGCTGGTCCTAAGCTCCTACAATGAGCAGTTCTTC.

This clonotype has more than one count but fewer than ten. The chain joins TRBV20-1 to TRBJ2-7; tentatively, D is TRBD2 (6 bases). CDR1 DFQATT and CDR2 SNEGSKA come from the germline V gene (reference sequence). This CDR3 contains 13 residues. CDR3: CRGVFGSSYEQYF. DNA for the CDR3: TGCAGGGGTGTCTTCGGGAGCTCCTACGAGCAGTACTTC.

V is TRBV14 and J is TRBJ2-7; D is uncertain. V was clipped by 4 bases and J by 7 bases, with 20 bases between them. Germline V CDR1 and CDR2: SGHDN, FVKESK. This CDR3 comprises 15 residues. CDR3 in amino acids: CASSPLQVNRREQYF. CDR3 nucleotide sequence: TGTGCCAGCAGCCCGCTTCAGGTCAACCGTCGGGAGCAGTACTTC.

Concerning this clonotype: A much more abundant neighbour one base away suggests this may be a read error. V usage is TRBV5-1 and J usage is TRBJ1-1; possible D gene TRBD1, 6 bases. The CDR3 contains 17 residues. In germline, CDR1 is SGHRS, CDR2 YFSETQ. The CDR3 DNA reads TGCGTCAGCAGCTCGCCCCAATCGAAAGGGGGGAAGACTGAAGCTTTCTTT. This encodes CVSSSPQSKGGKTEAFF.

The chain combines TRBV15 with TRBJ1-3; tentative D call: TRBD1 (5 bases). Germline V gives CDR1 LNHNV, CDR2 YYDKDF (reference sequence). Trimming removed 5 bases at V and 0 bases at J, with 11 bases between. This CDR3 is built from 15 residues. The CDR3 nucleotides are TGTGCCACCAGCTTGGGGGAATCCTCTGGAAACACCATATATTTT. Protein product: CATSLGESSGNTIYF.

This clonotype was detected a few times. This chain links TRBV7-2 with TRBJ1-1, with 7 bases fitting TRBD1. The V gene end was trimmed by 4 bases and the J gene end by 1 base; junction bases not matched to a gene: 9. Germline lookup yields CDR1 SGHTA and CDR2 FQGNSA. The CDR3 spans 16 residues. CDR3 sequence: CASSSVSQGGNTEAFF. The DNA of the CDR3 is TGTGCCAGCAGCTCAGTATCCCAGGGGGGGAACACTGAAGCTTTCTTT.

V and J are TRBV11-3 and TRBJ2-7, with a weak D call TRBD2 (5 bases). The V gene's germline CDR1 is SGHNT and CDR2 YENEEA. The CDR3 extends over 13 amino acids. V was pared by 5 bases and J by 5 bases, with 13 bases between. The CDR3 spells CASSPAAGDEQYF. For the CDR3, the DNA is TGTGCCAGCAGCCCTGCGGCCGGGGACGAGCAGTACTTC.

This clonotype was detected only a few times. The chain employs TRBV5-1 and TRBJ2-3, with D possibly called TRBD1 or TRBD2 (5 bases each). Trimming took 7 bases from V and 2 from J, leaving 11 bases between them. The CDR3 runs to 13 residues. CDR1 is SGHRS and CDR2 is YFSETQ in the germline V gene. CDR3 sequence reads: CASGLGTTDTQYF. CDR3 DNA sequence: TGCGCCAGCGGCCTGGGGACCACAGATACGCAGTATTTT.

The chain recombines TRBV19 with TRBJ2-1; D is unclear. CDR3 length equals 11 residues. V was trimmed by 8 bases and J by 9 bases, leaving 11 bases between them. CDR1 is LNHDA and CDR2 is SQIVND in the germline V gene (reference sequence). CDR3 sequence: CASLAGPEQFF. DNA for the CDR3: TGTGCCAGTTTGGCCGGCCCTGAGCAGTTCTTC.

This rearrangement joins TRBV5-1 to TRBJ2-2; D unclear. V was pared by 5 bases and J by 1 base, with 15 bases between. The CDR3 is 16 amino acids. Germline loops: CDR1 SGHRS, CDR2 YFSETQ. CDR3 amino acids: CASRTGWGKNTGELFF. The CDR3 region has the DNA TGCGCCAGCAGAACTGGGTGGGGAAAGAACACCGGGGAGCTGTTTTTT.

V is TRBV20-1 and J is TRBJ2-7, with 8 bases lining up with TRBD2. The CDR3 length is 17 residues. The V gene end was trimmed by 6 bases and the J gene end by 0 bases; junction bases not matched to a gene: 16. Germline lookup yields CDR1 DFQATT and CDR2 SNEGSKA (reference sequence). The CDR3 coding sequence is TGCAGTGCAAACCCCAAGGTCGGCGGGAGGCACTCCTACGAGCAGTACTTC. Its protein product is CSANPKVGGRHSYEQYF.

In its sample, this clonotype was seen many times. V usage is TRBV3-1 and J usage is TRBJ2-5; D gene ambiguous. Germline V CDR1 and CDR2: LGHDT, YNNKEL (reference sequence). V was pared by 0 bases and J by 5 bases, with 13 bases between. The CDR3 extends over 15 amino acids. The CDR3 DNA follows: TGTGCCAGCAGCCAAGACCCCGTAGGGTGGGAGACCCAGTACTTC. The encoded protein is CASSQDPVGWETQYF.

CDR3 loop: CASSGTVHEQYF. The CDR3 DNA sequence: TGTGCCAGCAGCGGGACAGTTCACGAGCAGTACTTC. The chain uses TRBV3-1 and TRBJ2-7, with 7 positions matching TRBD1. Germline assignment: CDR1 LGHDT and CDR2 YNNKEL (reference sequence). The CDR3 runs to 12 residues. V lost 5 bases, J lost 5 bases, and 3 bases stayed unmatched.

This clonotype was seen many times. V and J are TRBV12-3 or TRBV12-4 and TRBJ2-5; TRBD2 matches 14 bases. This CDR3 has 16 residues. Losses at the gene ends were 4 bases for V and 7 bases for J; bases not matched to a gene: 8. CDR3 coding DNA: TGTGCCAGCAGTTCCCGGGGGACTAGCGGGGGAGGGACCCAGTACTTC. This translates into CASSSRGTSGGGTQYF.

A word on this clonotype: One junction end disagrees with the germline gene, perhaps due to a read error. The rearrangement uses TRBV7-6 and TRBJ2-6; D is ambiguous. The CDR3 extends over 15 amino acids. Per the germline V gene, CDR1 is SGHVS and CDR2 is FNYEAQ. CDR3 DNA: TGTACCAGCAGCTTATTAGGTTCTGGGGCCAACGTCCTGACTTTC. This sequence encodes CTSSLLGSGANVLTF.

A few counts support this clonotype. V usage is TRBV28 and J usage is TRBJ2-2; a possible D gene is TRBD1 (6 bases). Trimming took 3 bases from V and 4 from J, leaving 15 bases between them. Germline values: CDR1 MDHEN, CDR2 SYDVKM. The CDR3 covers 16 residues. The CDR3 nucleotides are TGTGCCAGCAGTTTGGGGACACGGGCTAGCACCGGGGAGCTGTTTTTT. Translated: CASSLGTRASTGELFF.

The sample holds many counts of this clonotype. This chain uses TRBV29-1 with TRBJ1-1, with 9 bases matching TRBD1. With V trimmed by 1 base and J by 5 bases, 8 bases remained unmatched. The CDR3 length is 15 residues. From germline, CDR1 is SQVTM and CDR2 ANQGSEA. The CDR3 protein is CSVEARGTGRTEAFF. The CDR3 bases are TGCAGCGTTGAAGCTCGGGGGACAGGGAGGACTGAAGCTTTCTTT.

This clonotype was observed at least ten times. The V and J genes are TRBV27 and TRBJ1-2, with a possible D match to TRBD1 (6 bases). The CDR3 has 13 residues. Trimming pared 5 bases from V and 3 bases from J, leaving 10 bases between. Germline lookup yields CDR1 MNHEY and CDR2 SMNVEV (reference sequence). CDR3 DNA: TGTGCCAGCAGTCCTACAGGGCACTATGGCTACACCTTC. It specifies CASSPTGHYGYTF.

This rearrangement joins TRBV29-1 to TRBJ1-2, with D perhaps TRBD1 (5 bases). The germline V gene encodes CDR1 SQVTM and CDR2 ANQGSEA. V dropped 6 bases and J dropped 4 bases, with 24 bases sitting between them. This CDR3 has 16 amino acids. CDR3 bases: TGCAGCGTCCGAACCCACCAGGGACCGACTTCCTATGGCTACACCTTC. Its translation is CSVRTHQGPTSYGYTF.

This clonotype turned up a few times. The chain is built from TRBV5-1 and TRBJ1-1; the match to TRBD1 covers 7 bases. Trimming at V came to 4 bases and at J to 8 bases, leaving 8 bases not matched to a gene. CDR3 length: 13 residues. Germline CDR1 SGHRS, CDR2 YFSETQ. The CDR3 nucleotides are TGCGCCAGCAGCAGACAGGGTCAGGTCGAAGCTTTCTTT. The encoded protein is CASSRQGQVEAFF.